This paragraph covers one T cell receptor beta chain sequence. No antigen is known for it. A single heparinised blood sample, averaging approximately 110 mL, was obtained per donor. Sorting produced populations that all topped 95% purity. This record comes from a study of beta chain features in type 1 diabetes. Expressed TCRB transcripts were sequenced after all isolated RNA was converted to cDNA. Produced via immunoSEQ multiplex PCR; TCRdb's table is partial and in-frame only. The table has roughly 350,000 clones, approximately 9.9% seen once; the top ten hold around 0.015%. V lost 1 base to trimming and J lost 10 bases, with 17 bases between them. Germline V CDR1 and CDR2: MDHEN, SYDVKM. This CDR3 comprises 14 residues. The study, taken as a whole, reports: Whatever favoring of shorter templates PCR might show would apply equally to patients and controls. The naive, central memory and Treg TCRB repertoires of patients appeared to be more similar to one another than those of healthy donors.

The rearrangement uses TRBV28 and TRBJ2-7; maybe TRBD1 (5 bases). The specimen was naive CD4+ T cells from blood. This sequence was found in a woman in her twenties or thirties in good health. This CDR3 reads CASSLLSGAERQYF. CDR3 coding DNA: TGTGCCAGCAGTTTATTGTCTGGGGCGGAGAGACAGTACTTC.